This T cell receptor (beta chain) originates from a study of response to subunit inactivated influenza vaccine. TCRdb ran MiXCR on the RT-PCR reads and lists one entry per CDR3 protein. The sample carries about half a million distinct CDR3 sequences, roughly 11% recorded once. This clonotype turned up a few times. Its antigen is as yet unknown. Study-level results: Seasonal influenza vaccination, on each occasion, was suggested by the authors to recruit few new T cells.

Trimming removed 0 bases from V and 4 bases from J; junction bases left unmatched: 8. Germline V lookup: CDR1 MNHEY, CDR2 SVGAGI. CDR3 length: 16 amino acids. Sequenced here: PBMCs from blood, sampled roughly 47 days after vaccination. This TCR was sampled from a man between 50 and 59 years old who received an inactivated influenza vaccine. This chain joins TRBV6-5 and TRBJ2-7; 8 bases map to TRBD1. The CDR3 region is CASSYSQRTGSYEQYF. The CDR3 DNA follows: TGTGCCAGCAGTTACTCCCAGCGGACAGGGTCGTACGAGCAGTACTTC.